These T cell receptor beta chains were read from a single sample in a study of T cell responses to AZD1222 COVID-19 vaccine. Only in-frame clones appear in the TCRdb table, and some are missing; sequencing was by immunoSEQ multiplex PCR. Here the sample spans about 72,000 clones, approximately 90% being singletons. Here the sequenced sample was peripheral blood, taken 28 days after the second AZD1222 dose. These TCRs come from an adult who received the AZD1222 COVID-19 vaccine. The CDR3 runs from the conserved cysteine through the conserved F or W. D genes are given only for firm matches. Not all rows give a size; the values are once, few, many and, for expanded clones, a class.

abundance	j_gene	v_gene	d_gene	CDR3aa	CDR3nt
-	TRBJ2-1	TRBV11-3	TRBD2	CASSLAGLAGGPSYNEQFF	TGTGCCAGCAGCTTAGCCGGACTAGCGGGAGGTCCCTCCTACAATGAGCAGTTCTTC
-	TRBJ1-1	TRBV6-2/TRBV6-3	TRBD1	CASSRGQGEAFF	TGTGCCAGCAGTCGCGGACAGGGTGAAGCTTTCTTT
-	TRBJ1-2	TRBV30	-	CAWSGGPYGYTF	TGTGCCTGGAGTGGTGGGCCCTATGGCTACACCTTC
few	TRBJ2-1	TRBV9	TRBD2	CASSAKLAGGYNEQFF	TGTGCCAGCAGCGCGAAACTAGCGGGTGGCTACAATGAGCAGTTCTTC
-	TRBJ1-1	TRBV29-1	-	CSVVGSGMFEAFF	TGCAGCGTTGTGGGGTCAGGGATGTTCGAAGCTTTCTTT
-	TRBJ2-3	TRBV7-9	-	CASSFGVGETDTQYF	TGTGCCAGCAGCTTCGGCGTTGGGGAAACAGATACGCAGTATTTT
-	TRBJ2-7	TRBV7-3	TRBD2	CASSTTSGEQYEQYF	TGTGCCAGCAGCACGACTAGCGGGGAACAATACGAGCAGTACTTC
-	TRBJ2-7	TRBV27	-	CASRQGFALHEQYF	TGTGCCAGCAGACAGGGATTCGCGCTACACGAGCAGTACTTC
few	TRBJ2-7	TRBV19	-	CASSSYEQYF	TGTGCCAGTAGTAGTTACGAGCAGTACTTC
-	TRBJ2-3	TRBV11-2	-	CASSPSSSTDTQYF	TGTGCCAGCAGCCCCTCGTCCTCCACAGATACGCAGTATTTT
-	TRBJ2-1	TRBV27	TRBD2	CASSPKWGGYNEQFF	TGTGCCAGCAGTCCAAAGTGGGGGGGGTACAATGAGCAGTTCTTC
-	TRBJ1-1	TRBV6-5	-	CASTQPGTSEAFF	TGTGCCAGCACTCAGCCCGGGACAAGTGAAGCTTTCTTT
-	TRBJ1-1	TRBV27	-	CASSLGGSRAFF	TGTGCCAGCAGTCTGGGGGGCAGCCGAGCTTTCTTT
-	TRBJ1-2	TRBV11-2	TRBD1	CASSQGQNYGYTF	TGTGCCAGCAGCCAGGGACAGAACTATGGCTACACCTTC
-	TRBJ2-2	TRBV6-5	TRBD2	CASLAGLNTGELFF	TGTGCCAGCCTAGCGGGGCTGAACACCGGGGAGCTGTTTTTT
-	TRBJ2-3	TRBV5-4	-	CASSHVLIGDTQYF	TGTGCCAGCAGCCACGTACTGATAGGGGATACGCAGTATTTT
-	TRBJ2-1	TRBV12-3/TRBV12-4	-	CASSFVSGREQFF	TGTGCCAGCAGTTTCGTCAGCGGCAGAGAGCAGTTCTTC
-	TRBJ2-1	TRBV28	TRBD2	CASSFGTSGSNEQFF	TGTGCCAGCAGTTTCGGGACTAGCGGGAGTAATGAGCAGTTCTTC
-	TRBJ2-2	TRBV3-1/TRBV3-2	TRBD2	CASSRDYYTGELFF	TGTGCCAGCAGCCGGGACTATTACACCGGGGAGCTGTTTTTT
-	TRBJ2-2	TRBV7-6	-	CASSSDYNTGELFF	TGTGCCAGCAGCTCCGACTACAACACCGGGGAGCTGTTTTTT
-	TRBJ2-7	TRBV28	-	CASRSPHYEQYF	TGTGCCAGCAGGTCCCCCCACTACGAGCAGTACTTC
-	TRBJ2-3	TRBV4-2	-	CASSQDDSFSDTQYF	TGTGCCAGCAGCCAAGATGATAGCTTTTCAGATACGCAGTATTTT
-	TRBJ2-5	TRBV7-4	-	CASSFPRGPGETQYF	TGTGCCAGCAGCTTCCCACGGGGCCCAGGGGAGACCCAGTACTTC
-	TRBJ2-1	TRBV11-3	-	CASSQGSNEQFF	TGTGCCAGCAGTCAGGGGAGCAATGAGCAGTTCTTC
-	TRBJ1-4	TRBV5-1	-	CASSSQGREKLFF	TGCGCCAGCAGCTCACAAGGACGGGAAAAACTGTTTTTT
-	TRBJ2-7	TRBV5-6	-	CASSLGGSPYEQYF	TGTGCCAGCAGCTTGGGGGGTTCACCCTACGAGCAGTACTTC